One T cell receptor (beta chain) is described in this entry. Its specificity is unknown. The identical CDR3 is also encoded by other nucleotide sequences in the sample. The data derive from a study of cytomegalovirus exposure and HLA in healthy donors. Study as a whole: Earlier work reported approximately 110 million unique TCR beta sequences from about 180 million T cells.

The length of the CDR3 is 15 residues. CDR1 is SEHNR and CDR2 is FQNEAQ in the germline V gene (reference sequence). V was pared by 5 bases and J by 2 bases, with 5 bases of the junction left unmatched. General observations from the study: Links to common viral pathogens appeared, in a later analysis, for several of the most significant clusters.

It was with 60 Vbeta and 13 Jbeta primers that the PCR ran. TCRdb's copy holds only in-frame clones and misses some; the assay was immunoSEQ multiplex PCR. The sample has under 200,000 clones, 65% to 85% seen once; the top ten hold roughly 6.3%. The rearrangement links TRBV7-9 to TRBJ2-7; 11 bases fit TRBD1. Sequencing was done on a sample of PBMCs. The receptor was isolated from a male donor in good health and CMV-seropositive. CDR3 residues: CASSLRDRGTYEQYF. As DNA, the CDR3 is TGTGCCAGCAGCCTCCGGGACAGGGGGACCTACGAGCAGTACTTC.